Presented here are 28 T cell receptor beta chains from one specimen sequenced in a study of blood T cell repertoires in COVID-19. The protocol was immunoSEQ multiplex PCR, while the TCRdb copy is restricted to in-frame clones and leaves out a portion. The sample has approximately 150,000 clones; over 80% are singletons. Sequenced input: PBMCs or T cells enriched from blood (not recorded which). The receptors were sampled from a man between 70 and 80 years old who had been exposed to COVID-19.

J is TRBJ1-2 and V is TRBV12-3 or TRBV12-4, with 7 bases lining up with TRBD1. CDR3 length equals 13 residues. The V and J ends lost 0 bases and 6 bases, in that order; junction bases with no gene match: 1. The CDR3 sequence is CASSLAGGHGYTF. CDR3 bases: TGTGCCAGCAGTTTAGCAGGGGGCCATGGCTACACCTTC.

The chain employs TRBV29-1 and TRBJ2-1; 8 nucleotides agree with TRBD2. This CDR3 has 12 residues. Germline loops: CDR1 SQVTM, CDR2 ANQGSEA. The ends lost 4 bases at V and 10 bases at J; junction bases unmatched: 6. The CDR3 DNA reads as TGCAGCGTTGGCCCATTAGCGGGAGAGCAGTTCTTC. Translation: CSVGPLAGEQFF.

V usage is TRBV10-3 and J usage is TRBJ1-5; D is ambiguous. CDR1 and CDR2 (germline): ENHRY, SYGVKD. CDR3 length: 14 amino acids. Trimming pared 2 bases from V and 4 bases from J, leaving 9 bases between. In DNA, the CDR3 is TGTGCCATCAGTGAGAGTCCGGGGAATCAGCCCCAGCATTTT. Amino acid sequence: CAISESPGNQPQHF.

This clone was recorded a few times. This chain links TRBV2 with TRBJ2-7, with D perhaps matching TRBD1 (6 bases). CDR3 size: 13 residues. Germline loops: CDR1 SNHLY, CDR2 FYNNEI. Trimming pared 4 bases from V and 5 bases from J, leaving 12 bases between. In DNA form, the CDR3 reads TGTGCCAGCAGTGGACCGGGACACAACGAGCAGTACTTC. Translated, it gives CASSGPGHNEQYF.

The CDR3 region has the DNA TGTGCCATCAGTGAGTCCGCTAACCCTGAAGCTTTCTTT. Translation: CAISESANPEAFF. V usage is TRBV10-3 and J usage is TRBJ1-1; D remains unclear. This CDR3 has 13 residues. Between the trimmed V and J ends, which lost 0 bases and 6 bases, there was a span of 8 bases. Germline V gene sequence: CDR1 ENHRY, CDR2 SYGVKD.

The chain is built from TRBV2 and TRBJ1-1; D perhaps matches TRBD1 (5 bases). V was shortened by 4 bases and J by 7 bases, with 16 bases between the two germline ends. The CDR3 is 14 residues long. Germline V gives CDR1 SNHLY, CDR2 FYNNEI. The CDR3 sequence is CASSGSQGRSEAFF. CDR3 bases: TGTGCCAGCAGTGGGTCGCAGGGCAGGAGTGAAGCTTTCTTT.

This chain links TRBV24-1 with TRBJ1-2; possibly TRBD1 for D (6 bases). Germline V gene data show CDR1 as KGHDR and CDR2 as SFDVKD. This CDR3 is built from 12 residues. V lost 5 bases and J 6 bases, leaving 9 bases between the germline ends. The CDR3 here is CATSGQEDGYTF. The CDR3 nucleotides are TGTGCCACCAGTGGACAGGAGGATGGCTACACCTTC.

The rearrangement links TRBV6-5 to TRBJ1-5, with 8 bases lining up with TRBD1. The V gene end was trimmed by 5 bases and the J gene end by 4 bases; junction bases not matched to a gene: 4. The germline V gene encodes CDR1 MNHEY and CDR2 SVGAGI. This CDR3 comprises 14 residues. CDR3 coding DNA: TGTGCCAGCAGTCCGGACAGGGCAAATCAGCCCCAGCATTTT. Translating gives CASSPDRANQPQHF.

The CDR3 DNA reads TGTGCCAGCAGCTTACTCGCGGGGGGCCAGAGGGTGGAGACCCAGTACTTC. This codes for CASSLLAGGQRVETQYF. The chain joins TRBV7-2 to TRBJ2-5; TRBD2 agrees at 8 bases. This CDR3 is built from 17 residues. Trimming cost V 2 bases and J 5 bases; bases outside gene matches: 13. Germline values: CDR1 SGHTA, CDR2 FQGNSA.

This clone was observed a handful of times. V usage is TRBV7-2 and J usage is TRBJ1-3, with D perhaps TRBD1 (6 bases). Germline V CDR1 and CDR2: SGHTA, FQGNSA. V was clipped by 1 base and J by 4 bases, with 17 bases between them. This CDR3 has 17 amino acids. The CDR3 loop is CASSLVGSQGTGNTIYF. The CDR3 nucleotides read TGTGCCAGCAGCTTAGTGGGATCCCAGGGGACGGGAAACACCATATATTTT.

The V gene is TRBV6-5, the J gene TRBJ2-7; a possible D gene is TRBD2 (6 bases). Germline CDR1 is MNHEY and CDR2 is SVGAGI. The CDR3 has 15 residues. The V end was cut by 8 bases, the J end by 5 bases, with 22 bases between. The CDR3 reads CASGVHGTAPNEQYF. CDR3 nucleotide sequence: TGTGCCAGCGGGGTGCATGGGACTGCACCTAACGAGCAGTACTTC.

The chain carries TRBV19 and TRBJ2-5, with TRBD1 identical over 9 bases. Per germline, CDR1 LNHDA and CDR2 SQIVND (reference sequence). Losses at the gene ends were 7 bases for V and 6 bases for J; bases not matched to a gene: 12. The CDR3 totals 15 residues. The CDR3 DNA reads as TGTGCCAGTACCATGGGCACAGGGGGCCGACAGACCCAGTACTTC. Amino acid sequence: CASTMGTGGRQTQYF. Full variable domain (remainder filled in from reference TRBV19 and TRBJ2-5): DGGITQSPKYLFRKEGQNVTLSCEQNLNHDAMYWYRQDPGQGLRLIYYSQIVNDFQKGDIAEGYSVSREKKESFPLTVTSAQKNPTAFYLCASTMGTGGRQTQYFGPGTRLLVL.

In its sample, this clone was seen a few times. The chain uses TRBV2 and TRBJ2-7, with 9 bases matching TRBD1. The J segment lost 10 bases and the V segment lost 7 bases, leaving 17 bases of the junction unmatched. Germline V gene sequence: CDR1 SNHLY, CDR2 FYNNEI. The CDR3 is made up of 15 amino acids. The CDR3 DNA sequence: TGTGCCAGCACCTCGGGACAGGGAAAGATTCTAGCCCAGTACTTC. This gives the protein CASTSGQGKILAQYF.

This chain links TRBV19 with TRBJ1-3; D is ambiguous. The CDR3 has 12 amino acids. The V and J ends lost 10 bases and 0 bases respectively, with 7 bases between them. Germline V gene sequence: CDR1 LNHDA, CDR2 SQIVND (reference sequence). The CDR3 DNA reads as TGTGCCACCTCGTTCTCTGGAAACACCATATATTTT. This translates into CATSFSGNTIYF.

CDR3 residues: CASSPGGQSTDTQYF. CDR3 DNA: TGTGCCAGCAGCCCAGGGGGACAGAGCACAGATACGCAGTATTTT. The chain uses TRBV5-4 and TRBJ2-3; 7 bases fit TRBD1. The CDR3 length is 15 residues. Germline values: CDR1 SGHNT, CDR2 YYREEE (reference sequence). Losses at the gene ends were 4 bases for V and 0 bases for J; bases not matched to a gene: 5.

This chain links TRBV3-1 (or the pseudogene TRBV3-2) with TRBJ1-2, with 11 bases aligning to TRBD1. Germline V lookup: CDR1 LGHDT, CDR2 YNNKEL (reference sequence). There are 14 residues in the CDR3. The junction had 2 bases not matched to a gene; V was cut back by 4 bases and J by 4 bases. The CDR3 nucleotides are TGTGCCAGCAGCCGGACAGGGGGCGGCTATGGCTACACCTTC. It translates to CASSRTGGGYGYTF.

The rearrangement uses TRBV10-1 and TRBJ2-3, with a tentative D call TRBD2 (5 bases). The CDR3 runs 14 residues. The ends were cut back, 4 bases at V and 4 bases at J, with 12 bases in the middle. Germline-derived CDR1 and CDR2 are WNHNN and SYGVQD (reference sequence). This chain's CDR3 is CASSVGLAADTQYF. CDR3 in DNA: TGCGCCAGCAGTGTAGGGCTAGCTGCAGATACGCAGTATTTT.

This clone was seen a single time. The rearrangement uses TRBV9 and TRBJ1-2, with no clear D. This CDR3 comprises 14 residues. Germline V gives CDR1 SGDLS, CDR2 YYNGEE. V lost 0 bases to trimming and J lost 1 base, with 7 bases between them. CDR3 protein: CASSVGNSNYGYTF. The CDR3 coding sequence is TGTGCCAGCAGCGTAGGTAACAGTAACTATGGCTACACCTTC.

The gene calls are TRBV6-6 and TRBJ1-3; 9 nucleotides agree with TRBD1. Germline V CDR1 and CDR2: MNHNY, SVGAGI (reference sequence). The CDR3 contains 15 residues. Germline trimming cut 6 bases from V and 4 bases from J; bases unmatched to any gene: 7. CDR3 residues: CASRESGTGGNTIYF. Here the CDR3 DNA reads TGTGCCAGCAGAGAATCCGGGACAGGGGGAAACACCATATATTTT.

A single count supports this clone. The chain is built from TRBV11-2 and TRBJ2-1, with TRBD2 matching 7 bases. From germline, CDR1 is SGHAT and CDR2 FQNNGV. This CDR3 is built from 16 residues. Trimming removed 5 bases from V and 7 bases from J; junction bases left unmatched: 14. CDR3 sequence (DNA): TGTGCCAGCAGCCCCACTTGGGGGGGGGAGAGAAATGAGCAGTTCTTC. It specifies CASSPTWGGERNEQFF.

The chain uses TRBV9 and TRBJ1-2; D unclear. The CDR3 loop spans 11 amino acids. Germline V CDR1 and CDR2: SGDLS, YYNGEE. V lost 7 bases, J lost 3 bases, and 7 bases lay in between. CDR3 in amino acids: CASSDHYGYTF. Here the CDR3 DNA reads TGTGCCAGCTCAGATCACTATGGCTACACCTTC.

The table lists this clone with a few counts. This chain connects TRBV23-1 to TRBJ1-2; weak D call: TRBD1 (5 bases). TRBV23-1 is known as an ORF, though its function is uncertain. Trimming stripped 0 bases from V and 12 bases from J, with 17 bases between. The CDR3 extends over 14 amino acids. CDR3 residues: CASSQSPTGGTHTF. The CDR3 DNA reads as TGCGCCAGCAGTCAATCTCCCACCGGAGGGACTCACACCTTC.

This clone came up once. The chain couples TRBV18 to TRBJ1-4, with 7 bases fitting TRBD1. Germline V gives CDR1 KGHSH, CDR2 LQKENI. The CDR3 is 15 residues long. J gave up 7 bases and V 5 bases, and 10 bases lay outside the gene matches. This CDR3 reads CASSLSGTDFEKLFF. CDR3 nucleotides: TGTGCCAGCTCATTGTCCGGGACAGATTTTGAAAAACTGTTTTTT.

This chain uses TRBV19 with TRBJ2-1, with 12 bases identical to TRBD1. The CDR3 is 15 amino acids. In germline, CDR1 is LNHDA, CDR2 SQIVND (reference sequence). The V gene end was trimmed by 5 bases and the J gene end by 7 bases; junction bases not matched to a gene: 6. DNA of the CDR3: TGTGCCAGTAGTGCAGGGACAGGGGGCCGTAATGAGCAGTTCTTC. This sequence encodes CASSAGTGGRNEQFF.

The V gene is TRBV6-2 or TRBV6-3, the J gene TRBJ2-7; 11 positions agree with TRBD2. Germline V gives CDR1 MNHEY, CDR2 SVGEGT. The junction had 6 bases not matched to a gene; V was cut back by 0 bases and J by 5 bases. The CDR3 is 16 residues long. DNA for the CDR3: TGTGCCAGCAGTTACTCTACTAGCGGGAGTCCTGACGAGCAGTACTTC. Its protein product is CASSYSTSGSPDEQYF.

The chain is built from TRBV2 and TRBJ2-7; a possible D gene is TRBD1 (5 bases). CDR1 is SNHLY and CDR2 is FYNNEI in the germline V gene. V dropped 8 bases and J dropped 1 base, with 15 bases sitting between them. This CDR3 has 14 residues. In DNA, the CDR3 is TGTGCCAGCGGCGCAGGGTTGAATTCCTACGAGCAGTACTTC. It specifies CASGAGLNSYEQYF.

The chain has TRBV7-9 and TRBJ2-2; possibly TRBD2 for D (7 bases). V lost 0 bases to trimming and J lost 6 bases, with 11 bases between them. The CDR3 length is 15 residues. Germline CDR1 is SEHNR and CDR2 is FQNEAQ (reference sequence). The CDR3 DNA reads as TGTGCCAGCAGCTTAGCGGGGGGGCGTGCCGGGGAGCTGTTTTTT. It codes for CASSLAGGRAGELFF. The full variable domain, rest sourced from reference TRBV7-9 and TRBJ2-2, is DTGVSQNPRHKITKRGQNVTFRCDPISEHNRLYWYRQTLGQGPEFLTYFQNEAQLEKSRLLSDRFSAERPKGSFSTLEIQRTEQGDSAMYLCASSLAGGRAGELFFGEGSRLTVL.

The chain combines TRBV29-1 with TRBJ1-1, with D perhaps TRBD1 (6 bases). Germline V gene sequence: CDR1 SQVTM, CDR2 ANQGSEA. This CDR3 region has 13 residues. V shed 4 bases and J shed 1 base, with 10 bases lying between them. The CDR3 region is CSVVRGGNTEAFF. The CDR3, as DNA: TGCAGCGTTGTGAGGGGGGGGAACACTGAAGCTTTCTTT.